What follows describes a single TCR beta chain. Its specificity is not known. PCR primers comprised 60 Vbeta and 13 Jbeta primers. Sequenced by immunoSEQ multiplex PCR; TCRdb stores in-frame clones only, minus some. The table records 130,000 or so clones, 8.5% of them present only once. Among the donors, all were healthy bone marrow donors. From germline, CDR1 is WNHNN and CDR2 SYGVQD (reference sequence). V lost 4 bases to trimming and J lost 5 bases, with 11 bases between them. The CDR3 has 13 residues. This entry is derived from a study of cytomegalovirus exposure and HLA in healthy donors. Overall study results and limits: An analysis was carried out later, and it reportedly showed fewer N-insertions in an Asian-associated ancestry cluster than the approximately 670-donor mean. The authors assumed roughly uniform sequencing depth across donors for presence/absence analyses.

Sample: PBMCs. The genes are TRBV10-1 and TRBJ1-2; D gene uncertain. The clonotype originates from a man aged 40-49 years in good health and CMV-seronegative. CDR3 protein: CASSAEGGYGYTF. CDR3 sequence (DNA): TGCGCCAGCAGTGCGGAGGGCGGATATGGCTACACCTTC.